The rows below give T cell receptor beta chains drawn from one sample of a study of blood T cell repertoires in COVID-19. The table came from immunoSEQ multiplex PCR; TCRdb's copy has only in-frame clones and leaves some out. The sample lists roughly 100,000 clones, about 90% occurring once. Sequencing input: peripheral blood. Receptor source: a man aged 18 to 29 with COVID-19, enrolled during active disease. CDR3s include the opening cysteine and the closing phenylalanine or tryptophan. The D gene is left open where the match is weak. For some rows the clone size is stated as once, few or many, or as a class when expanded; others skip it.

j_call v_call cdr3_length clone_size d_call cdr3_aa cdr3_nt
TRBJ2-3 TRBV30 15 NA TRBD2 CASLAGGRSTDTQYF TGTGCCTCTTTAGCGGGAGGGAGGAGCACAGATACGCAGTATTTT
TRBJ1-3 TRBV7-6 15 once NA CASSSPGTSGNTIYF TGTGCCAGCAGCTCACCAGGGACATCCGGAAACACCATATATTTT
TRBJ1-2 TRBV14 16 NA NA CASSRSRQGSQSGYTF TGTGCCAGCAGCCGATCAAGGCAGGGGTCCCAAAGTGGCTACACCTTC
TRBJ1-5 TRBV15 16 NA NA CATSRDRPGRNQPQHF TGTGCCACCAGCAGAGACCGCCCGGGTCGTAATCAGCCCCAGCATTTT
TRBJ2-7 TRBV5-6 11 NA NA CASSLLREQYF TGTGCCAGCAGCTTACTACGGGAGCAGTACTTC
TRBJ1-1 TRBV19 13 NA NA CASSIATVPEAFF TGTGCCAGTAGTATAGCGACAGTGCCCGAAGCTTTCTTT
TRBJ1-6 TRBV5-4 16 NA TRBD1 CASSLSGQGHNSPLHF TGTGCCAGCAGCTTGTCGGGACAGGGCCATAATTCACCCCTCCACTTT
TRBJ1-3 TRBV30 15 NA NA CAWSAPTEIGNTIYF TGTGCCTGGAGTGCGCCGACAGAGATCGGAAACACCATATATTTT
TRBJ1-1 TRBV9 14 NA NA CASSGRVTDGEAFF TGTGCCAGCAGCGGCAGGGTAACTGATGGTGAAGCTTTCTTT
TRBJ1-3 TRBV10-3 13 NA NA CAISGGSGNTIYF TGTGCCATCAGTGGAGGATCTGGAAACACCATATATTTT
TRBJ2-1 TRBV7-3 19 NA TRBD1 CASSSGTGGVSDPYNEQFF TGTGCCAGCAGCTCAGGGACAGGGGGCGTATCAGACCCCTACAATGAGCAGTTCTTC
TRBJ2-4 TRBV13 14 NA NA CASSLEGTKNIQYF TGTGCCAGCAGCTTAGAGGGGACTAAAAACATTCAGTACTTC
TRBJ1-1 TRBV27 14 NA NA CASSLSSLNTEAFF TGTGCCAGCAGTTTATCGAGTCTGAACACTGAAGCTTTCTTT
TRBJ2-1 TRBV9 16 NA TRBD2 CASSPRTSASYNEQFF TGTGCCAGCAGCCCTCGGACTAGCGCCTCCTACAATGAGCAGTTCTTC
TRBJ2-1 TRBV4-1 18 NA TRBD2 CATSLAGGPNSPYNEQFF TGCGCCACCTCGTTAGCGGGAGGGCCTAACTCGCCCTACAATGAGCAGTTCTTC
TRBJ2-5 TRBV4-2 17 NA TRBD2 CASSHGLAGGFQETQYF TGTGCCAGCAGCCACGGACTAGCGGGAGGGTTCCAAGAGACCCAGTACTTC
TRBJ2-7 TRBV28 13 NA NA CASSPWTAYEQYF TGTGCCAGCAGTCCCTGGACAGCCTACGAGCAGTACTTC
TRBJ1-6 TRBV28 16 once NA CASRPRDNRMNSPLHF TGTGCCAGCAGACCCCGGGACAACCGAATGAATTCACCCCTCCACTTT
TRBJ1-1 TRBV7-8 15 NA NA CASSLYRVKGTEAFF TGTGCCAGCAGCTTATACAGGGTAAAGGGGACTGAAGCTTTCTTT
TRBJ1-2 TRBV5-8 12 NA TRBD1 CASSWDRAGYTF TGTGCCAGCAGCTGGGACAGGGCTGGCTACACCTTC
TRBJ1-4 TRBV27 14 NA TRBD1 CASRTGTGSEKLLF TGTGCCAGCAGGACCGGGACAGGGTCAGAAAAACTGCTTTTT
TRBJ2-2 TRBV27 18 NA TRBD2 CASSFLGLAGGPAGELFF TGTGCCAGCAGTTTTCTCGGACTAGCGGGAGGGCCAGCCGGGGAGCTGTTTTTT
TRBJ2-7 TRBV2 13 NA NA CASTGQSSYEQYF TGTGCCAGCACCGGACAGAGCTCCTACGAGCAGTACTTC
TRBJ1-5 TRBV30 13 once TRBD1 CAWGTGGNQPQHF TGTGCCTGGGGTACAGGGGGTAATCAGCCCCAGCATTTT
TRBJ2-2 TRBV28 14 NA NA CASSFSGNTGELFF TGTGCCAGCAGTTTTAGCGGGAACACCGGGGAGCTGTTTTTT
TRBJ2-1 TRBV11-2 14 NA NA CASSSLRTYNEQFF TGTGCCAGCAGCTCCCTGAGGACTTACAATGAGCAGTTCTTC
TRBJ2-3 TRBV9 13 NA NA CASKEGGTDTQYF TGTGCCAGCAAGGAAGGGGGCACAGATACGCAGTATTTT
TRBJ2-7 TRBV6-5 14 NA NA CASKGRVLSDEQYF TGTGCCAGCAAAGGTCGGGTTCTCTCGGACGAGCAGTACTTC